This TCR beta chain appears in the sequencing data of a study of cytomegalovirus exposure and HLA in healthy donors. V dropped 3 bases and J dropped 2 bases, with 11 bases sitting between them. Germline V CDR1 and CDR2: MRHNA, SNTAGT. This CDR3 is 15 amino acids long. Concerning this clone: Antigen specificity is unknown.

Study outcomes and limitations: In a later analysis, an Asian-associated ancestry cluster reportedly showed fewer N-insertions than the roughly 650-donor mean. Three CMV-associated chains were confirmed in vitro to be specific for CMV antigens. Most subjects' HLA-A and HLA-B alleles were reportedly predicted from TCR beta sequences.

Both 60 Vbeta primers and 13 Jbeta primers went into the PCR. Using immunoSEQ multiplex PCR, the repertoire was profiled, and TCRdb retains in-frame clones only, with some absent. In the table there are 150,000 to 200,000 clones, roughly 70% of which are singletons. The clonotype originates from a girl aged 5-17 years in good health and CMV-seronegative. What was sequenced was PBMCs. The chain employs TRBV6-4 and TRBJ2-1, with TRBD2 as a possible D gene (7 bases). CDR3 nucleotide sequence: TGTGCCAGCAGTGAATGGGGGGGGCCCTACAATGAGCAGTTCTTC. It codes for CASSEWGGPYNEQFF.